The source of this T cell receptor beta chain is a study of CD8 T cells in ankylosing spondylitis. In germline, CDR1 is SGHRS, CDR2 YFSETQ. V lost 4 bases and J lost 0, with 11 bases in between. This CDR3 comprises 15 residues. TCR beta libraries were made by quantitative 5'-RACE with molecular barcodes. TCRdb redid the calling of the 5' RACE reads with MiXCR, one entry per CDR3 protein. Among around 280,000 distinct CDR3 sequences, about 20% were seen once, and the ten largest hold around 7.8%. Note on this clonotype: No antigen is known for it.

Whole-study results and caveats: A motif of 7 or 8 highly homologous TCR beta variants was seen as apparently characteristic of ankylosing spondylitis blood. A number of the motif variants had already been described in reactive arthritis synovial fluid and blood. Researchers reportedly found disease-linked clones significantly enriched in matched ankylosing spondylitis synovial fluid.

The sequenced sample consisted of blood, either unsorted or a sorted T cell fraction (not recorded which). V gene TRBV5-1 combines with J gene TRBJ1-5; the D gene is possibly TRBD1 (5 bases). This sequence originates from a male donor with ankylosing spondylitis or in good health (not recorded which). For the CDR3, the DNA is TGCGCCAGCAGCGTAGGGACGAATAGCAATCAGCCCCAGCATTTT. Translation: CASSVGTNSNQPQHF. Based on the CDR3 plus reference TRBV5-1 and TRBJ1-5, the full variable domain is KAGVTQTPRYLIKTRGQQVTLSCSPISGHRSVSWYQQTPGQGLQFLFEYFSETQRNKGNFPGRFSGRQFSNSRSEMNVSTLELGDSALYLCASSVGTNSNQPQHFGDGTRLSIL.